This paragraph reports one T cell receptor beta chain. Libraries were prepared by immunoSEQ multiplex PCR; TCRdb keeps only in-frame clonotypes and omits some of them. The sample contains hundreds of thousands of clones, approximately 89% of which appear only once. This sample was taken from a study of blood T cell repertoires in COVID-19. In the study overall: Samples of COVID-19 (acute and convalescent) were obtained from the United States, Italy and Spain.

The CDR3 is 13 amino acids. Per the germline V gene, CDR1 is SNHLY and CDR2 is FYNNEI. V was pared by 7 bases and J by 5 bases, with 4 bases of the junction left unmatched. The material sequenced was peripheral blood. The rearrangement links TRBV2 to TRBJ1-1; TRBD1 agrees at 10 bases. The TCR sequence derives from a woman in her thirties who had recovered from COVID-19. In nucleotides, the CDR3 is TGTGCCAGCAATCGACAGGGGGCGACTGAAGCTTTCTTT. Its protein product is CASNRQGATEAFF.